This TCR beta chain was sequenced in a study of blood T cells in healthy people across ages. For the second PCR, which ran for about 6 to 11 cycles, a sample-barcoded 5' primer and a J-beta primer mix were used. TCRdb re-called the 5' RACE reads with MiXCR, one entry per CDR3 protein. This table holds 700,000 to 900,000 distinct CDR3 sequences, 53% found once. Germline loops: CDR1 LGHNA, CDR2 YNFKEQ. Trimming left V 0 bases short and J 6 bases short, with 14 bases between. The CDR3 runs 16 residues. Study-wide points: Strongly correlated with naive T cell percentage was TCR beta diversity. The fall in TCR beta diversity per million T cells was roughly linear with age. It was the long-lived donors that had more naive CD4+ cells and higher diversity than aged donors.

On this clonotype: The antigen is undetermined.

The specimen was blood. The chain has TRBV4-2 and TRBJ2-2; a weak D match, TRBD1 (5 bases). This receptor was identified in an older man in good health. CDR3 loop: CASSQDVRVGAGELFF. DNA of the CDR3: TGTGCCAGCAGCCAAGATGTCAGGGTAGGGGCCGGGGAGCTGTTTTTT.